The 6 T cell receptor beta chains presented below share a single source sample, sequenced in a study of T-cell memory formation after mild COVID-19 (dated by TCRdb to about 2021). Library generation was performed with 5' RACE. Sequencing took place on an Illumina NovaSeq 6000. The public reads were reprocessed in TCRdb via fastp at Q25 and MiXCR, keeping in-frame beta chains. CDR3 protein sequences are deduplicated, and each keeps its most common genes and DNA. This sample comprises around 200,000 distinct CDR3 sequences, 10% of them detected only once. The ten largest clones capture approximately 2.8% of the sample. The specimen sequenced was PBMCs or a T cell subset sorted from them (not recorded which). These receptors came from a man between 18 and 29 years old who had mild COVID-19 (a few samples of this study predate the infection). The sample titles of this study are shuffled in the database, so cell type and time point are left out; the donor was told from shared clones.

This clonotype has just a few counts. The chain joins TRBV4-1 to TRBJ2-3; the D is unclear. The V gene's germline CDR1 is MGHRA and CDR2 YSYEKL. Between the trimmed V and J ends, which lost 4 bases and 6 bases, there was a span of 17 bases. CDR3 size: 15 residues. The CDR3 bases are TGCGCCAGCAGCCCCCATGGAACAGCATCGGATACGCAGTATTTT. It specifies CASSPHGTASDTQYF.

This clonotype was found a few times. V and J are TRBV14 and TRBJ2-7, with 13 bases fitting TRBD2. CDR1 and CDR2 from the germline V gene are SGHDN and FVKESK. This CDR3 is built from 17 residues. V shed 3 bases, J shed 4 bases, and the junction held 9 bases outside the gene matches. CDR3 nucleotide sequence: TGTGCCAGCAGCCATCTCAGGACTAGCGGGGGAGCGTACGAGCAGTACTTC. The encoded protein is CASSHLRTSGGAYEQYF.

This clonotype showed up just a few times. The CDR3 DNA sequence: TGCGCCAGCAGCCAAGAAATCTGGGCGGCCACAATGAATTTTGGTAAAGAGACCCAGTACTTC. It codes for CASSQEIWAATMNFGKETQYF. J is TRBJ2-5 and V is TRBV4-3, with D hard to call. The CDR3 is 21 residues long. Germline CDR1 and CDR2: LGHNA and YSLEER. The V and J ends lost 0 bases and 3 bases respectively, with 29 bases between them.

CDR3 DNA: TGTGCCAGCAGTCGGGACAGGGCTAACACTGAAGCTTTCTTT. It codes for CASSRDRANTEAFF. The chain links TRBV7-3 to TRBJ1-1; TRBD1 matches at 9 bases. V was clipped by 6 bases and J by 2 bases; unmatched bases: 4. Germline V lookup: CDR1 SGHTA, CDR2 FQGTGA. This CDR3 spans 14 amino acids.

There are many counts of this clonotype. The rearrangement links TRBV20-1 to TRBJ2-5; D is uncertain. This CDR3 has 10 amino acids. The V end lost 6 bases, the J end lost 5 bases, and 7 bases lay between the germline ends. The V gene's germline CDR1 is DFQATT and CDR2 SNEGSKA (reference sequence). The CDR3 nucleotides are TGCAGTGCCGCCGGGGAGACCCAGTACTTC. Protein: CSAAGETQYF.

The chain links TRBV21-1 to TRBJ2-5; the listed D gene, TRBD2, was not tested against the DNA. TRBV21-1 is recorded as a pseudogene. The length of the CDR3 is 15 residues. The CDR3 nucleotides read TGTGCCAGCAGCATGGGAGGGGAGGAACAAGAGAACCAGTACTTC. Translated: CASSMGGEEQENQYF.